Given below is one T cell receptor (beta chain) in context. The record originates from a study of shared clonotypes between healthy human individuals. TCRdb's copy holds only in-frame clones and misses some; the assay was immunoSEQ multiplex PCR. The table shows just over 2,000,000 clones, with 90% to 95% occurring only once. Trimming took off 6 bases at V and 0 bases at J, with 12 bases between the two ends. CDR1 is LNHDA and CDR2 is SQIVND in the germline V gene (reference sequence). There are 14 residues in the CDR3. The chain couples TRBV19 to TRBJ2-7; D perhaps matches TRBD1 (6 bases). This receptor was taken from a young man in good health. The material sequenced was naive CD4+ T cells sorted from blood. Sample subset: CD45RA+ positively selected. The CDR3 here is CASSPTGTSYEQYF. CDR3 DNA sequence: TGTGCCAGTAGCCCCACAGGGACCTCCTACGAGCAGTACTTC. Full variable domain (outside the CDR3, taken from reference TRBV19 and TRBJ2-7): DGGITQSPKYLFRKEGQNVTLSCEQNLNHDAMYWYRQDPGQGLRLIYYSQIVNDFQKGDIAEGYSVSREKKESFPLTVTSAQKNPTAFYLCASSPTGTSYEQYFGPGTRLTVT.